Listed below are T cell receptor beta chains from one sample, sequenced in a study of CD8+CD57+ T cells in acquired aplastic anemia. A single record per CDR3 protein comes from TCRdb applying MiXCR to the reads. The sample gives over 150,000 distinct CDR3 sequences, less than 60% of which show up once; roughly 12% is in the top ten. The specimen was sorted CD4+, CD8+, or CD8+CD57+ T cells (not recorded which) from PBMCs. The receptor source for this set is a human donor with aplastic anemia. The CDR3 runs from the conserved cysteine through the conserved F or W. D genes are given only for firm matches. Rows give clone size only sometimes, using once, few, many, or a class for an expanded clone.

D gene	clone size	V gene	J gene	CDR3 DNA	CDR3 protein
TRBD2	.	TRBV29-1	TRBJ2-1	TGCAGGGGGGGGTCATCTTACAATGAGCAGTTCTTC	CRGGSSYNEQFF
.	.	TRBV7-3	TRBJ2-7	TGCGCCAGCAGCCAACTAGTAACCTACGAGCAGTACTTC	CASSQLVTYEQYF
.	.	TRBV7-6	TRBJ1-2	TGTGCCAGCAGCTTAGTGCCCCTTGGGGAGGGCGGTGGCTACACCTTC	CASSLVPLGEGGGYTF
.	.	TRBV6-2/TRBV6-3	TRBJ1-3	TGTGCCAGCAGTTACTCGAGGACCCGGGACAACTCTGGAAACACCATATATTTT	CASSYSRTRDNSGNTIYF
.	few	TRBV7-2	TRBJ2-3	TGTGCCAGCACCGGAGATACGCAGTATTTT	CASTGDTQYF
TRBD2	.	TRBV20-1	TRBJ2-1	TGCAGTGCTAGACTAGCGGGGGGGCCCAATGAGCAGTTCTTC	CSARLAGGPNEQFF
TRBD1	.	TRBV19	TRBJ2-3	TGTGCCAGCGGACAGGCAGATACGCAGTATTTT	CASGQADTQYF
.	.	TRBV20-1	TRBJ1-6	TGCAGTGCTAGAGATGGAGACCGAATACTATCCCTCCACTTT	CSARDGDRILSLHF
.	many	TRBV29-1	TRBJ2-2	TGCAGCGTTACCCCAGAATCCGGGGAGCTGTTTTTT	CSVTPESGELFF
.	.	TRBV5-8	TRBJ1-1	TGTGCCAGCAAAACCCAAGGCAGTTTGAACACTGAAGCTTTCTTT	CASKTQGSLNTEAFF
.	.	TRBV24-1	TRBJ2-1	TGTGCCACCAGTGATTACTACAATGAGCAGTTCTTC	CATSDYYNEQFF
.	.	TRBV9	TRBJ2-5	TGTGCCAGCAGCGTAAACCCCGGGGAGACCCAGTACTTC	CASSVNPGETQYF
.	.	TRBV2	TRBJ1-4	TGTGCCAGCAGTGAAACTAGGACCGAAAAACTGTTTTTT	CASSETRTEKLFF
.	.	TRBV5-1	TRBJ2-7	TGCGCCAGCAGCCAATCCGGGAACTCCTACGAGCAGTACTTC	CASSQSGNSYEQYF
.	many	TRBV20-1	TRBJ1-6	TGCAGTGCTAGGGCCCAGGGAGTGGCCCTCCACTTT	CSARAQGVALHF
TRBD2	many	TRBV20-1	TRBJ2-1	TGCAGTGCTCACTTGAGCGGGGGGGACTACAATGAGCAGTTCTTC	CSAHLSGGDYNEQFF
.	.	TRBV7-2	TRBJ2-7	TGTGCCAGCAGCTTATCTAGCCTGGGCGAGCAGTACTTC	CASSLSSLGEQYF
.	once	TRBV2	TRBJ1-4	TGTGCCAGCGAACTAAGCGAAAAACTGTTTTTT	CASELSEKLFF
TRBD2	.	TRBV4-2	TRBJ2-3	TGTGCCAGCAGCCAAGGTGTCGAGCGGGAGGTCCCAGATACGCAGTATTTC	CASSQGVEREVPDTQYF
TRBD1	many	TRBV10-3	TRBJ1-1	TGTGCCATCAGGCAGGGGGACACTGAAGCTTTCTTT	CAIRQGDTEAFF
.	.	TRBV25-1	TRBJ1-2	TGTGCCAGCAGTGAATGGGGCAGCTCGGAACATAACTATGGCTACACCTTC	CASSEWGSSEHNYGYTF
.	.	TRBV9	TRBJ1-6	TGTGCCAGCAGCTTGGATCCTTCACCCCTCCACTTT	CASSLDPSPLHF
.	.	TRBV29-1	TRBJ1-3	TGCAGCGTTGGTGGGGGCCCCACAGCGGGAAACACCATATATTTT	CSVGGGPTAGNTIYF
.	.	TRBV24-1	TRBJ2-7	TGTGCCACCAGTGATGGACAAGTTGGGCGCTACGAGCAGTACTTC	CATSDGQVGRYEQYF
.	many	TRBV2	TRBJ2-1	TGTGCCAGCAGGTCCTCCTACAATGAGCAGTTCTTC	CASRSSYNEQFF
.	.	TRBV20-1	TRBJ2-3	TGCAGTGCCTCGAGCGGAGTTAGCACAGATACGCAGTATTTT	CSASSGVSTDTQYF
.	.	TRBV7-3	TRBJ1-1	TGTGCCAGCAGCACTATAGGACAGCAGAACACTGAAGCTTTCTTT	CASSTIGQQNTEAFF
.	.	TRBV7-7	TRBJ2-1	TGTGCTAGCAGCTTAGGATCATCCTACAATGAGCAGTTCTTC	CASSLGSSYNEQFF
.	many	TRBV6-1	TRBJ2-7	TGTGCCAGCAGTGCGCGGTCCGTAACCTACGAGCAGTACTTC	CASSARSVTYEQYF
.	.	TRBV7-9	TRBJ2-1	TGTGCCAGCAGCTTAGGCCTAGTCAATGAGCAGTTCTTC	CASSLGLVNEQFF
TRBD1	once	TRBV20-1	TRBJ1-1	TGCAGTGTTTTGGGACAGGGAATCACTGAAGCTTTCTTT	CSVLGQGITEAFF
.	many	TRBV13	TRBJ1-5	TGTGCCAGCAGCTTAGGCGACGGGCCCCAGCATTTT	CASSLGDGPQHF
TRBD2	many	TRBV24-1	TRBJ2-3	TGTGCCACCAGCGTAGCGGGGTACTCTGTGGATACGCAGTATTTT	CATSVAGYSVDTQYF
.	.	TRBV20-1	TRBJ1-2	TGCAGTGCTCGTTTAGGGGCTAACTATGGCTACACCTTC	CSARLGANYGYTF
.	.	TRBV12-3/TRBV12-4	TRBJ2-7	TGTGCCAGCAGTCATAGGGGTTCCGAGCAGTACTTC	CASSHRGSEQYF
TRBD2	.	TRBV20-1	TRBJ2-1	TGCAGTGCTGGACCGGGACTAGCGGCGTACAATGAGCAGTTCTTC	CSAGPGLAAYNEQFF
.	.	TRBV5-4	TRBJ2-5	TGTGCCAGCAGCGGCACAGGGTGGGAGACCCAGTACTTC	CASSGTGWETQYF
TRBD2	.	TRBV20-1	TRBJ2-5	TGCAGTGCTAGGGCCCAACGAGCGGGGATCCAAGAGACCCAGTACTTC	CSARAQRAGIQETQYF
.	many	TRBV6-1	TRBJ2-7	TGTGCCAGCATGGGGACCTGGACCTACGAGCAGTACTTC	CASMGTWTYEQYF
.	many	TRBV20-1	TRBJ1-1	TGCAGTGCTAGAGAGAGGGAAGTCAGGGGAGGGAACACTGAAGCTTTCTTT	CSAREREVRGGNTEAFF
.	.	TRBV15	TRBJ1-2	TGTGCCACCAGCAGAGATATAGGGGAGAGGTATGGCTACACCTTC	CATSRDIGERYGYTF
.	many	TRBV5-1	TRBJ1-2	TGCGCCAGCAGCGCTGAACCGACAGACTATGGCTACACCTTC	CASSAEPTDYGYTF
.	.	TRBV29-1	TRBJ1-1	TGCAGCGTTCGGGGCACCGAGGAGAACACTGAAGCTTTCTTT	CSVRGTEENTEAFF
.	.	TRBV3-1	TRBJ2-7	TGTGCCAGCAGCCAAGACGGGGTCTGGGACGAGCAGTACTTC	CASSQDGVWDEQYF
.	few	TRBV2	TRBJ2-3	TGTGCCAGCAGTGTAACCATAGTCACAGATACGCAGTATTTT	CASSVTIVTDTQYF
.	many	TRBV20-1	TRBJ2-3	TGCAGTGCTAGAGATCTGGCGGGGGCCCCAGATACGCAGTATTTT	CSARDLAGAPDTQYF
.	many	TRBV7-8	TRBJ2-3	TGTGCCAGTTTACCGAGGGGCACAGATACGCAGTATTTT	CASLPRGTDTQYF
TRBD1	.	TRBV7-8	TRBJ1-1	TGTGCCAGCAACGTAGGGACAGGGGGCTTACAGGCTTTCTTT	CASNVGTGGLQAFF
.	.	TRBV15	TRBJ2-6	TGTGCCACCAGCGCAAGGGACGCCCCTAGATTGGGGGCCAACGTCCTGACTTTC	CATSARDAPRLGANVLTF
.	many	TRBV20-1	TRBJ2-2	TGCAGTGCGAGGTTAGGGCTAGGTGACACCGGGGAGCTGTTTTTT	CSARLGLGDTGELFF
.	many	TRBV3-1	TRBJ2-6	TGTGCCAGCAGCCAAGGAGAGGGAACTGGGGCCAACGTCCTGACTTTC	CASSQGEGTGANVLTF
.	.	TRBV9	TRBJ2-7	TGTGCCAGCAGCGTAGCTGGGGACGAGCAGTACTTC	CASSVAGDEQYF
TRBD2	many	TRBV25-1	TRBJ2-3	TGTGCCAGCGGTACTAGCGGGGGCGATACGCAGTATTTT	CASGTSGGDTQYF
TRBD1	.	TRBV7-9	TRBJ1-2	TGTGCCAGCAGCTCTGGGACAGTTAACTATGGCTACACCTTC	CASSSGTVNYGYTF